This T cell receptor (beta chain) came from a study of blood T cell repertoires in COVID-19. This clone was seen only once. Other nucleotide sequences in the sample specify the same CDR3. Produced via immunoSEQ multiplex PCR; TCRdb's table is partial and in-frame only. The profile shows about 230,000 clones, over 70% of them singletons. The CDR3 has 15 residues. CDR1 and CDR2 (germline): SGHNT, YENEEA. The J segment lost 4 bases and the V segment lost 5 bases, leaving 5 bases of the junction unmatched. The TCR sequence derives from a woman in her twenties or thirties who had been exposed to COVID-19. The chain carries TRBV11-3 and TRBJ2-1; 10 bases fit TRBD2. Sequenced: PBMCs or T cells enriched from blood (not recorded which). Here the CDR3 reads CASSPRTSGYNEQFF. CDR3 DNA sequence: TGTGCCAGCAGCCCACGGACTAGCGGATACAATGAGCAGTTCTTC.